These 18 T cell receptor beta chains share one sample of origin, sequenced in a study of T-cell reconstitution after alpha-beta-depleted transplantation in children. TCRbeta library construction was performed incorporating unique molecular identifiers. TCRdb processed the PCR reads anew with MiXCR; each CDR3 protein has one entry. Here the sample spans 200,000 to 250,000 distinct CDR3 sequences, approximately 9% being singletons. This specimen consisted of PBMCs from the stem cell graft donor, obtained from the stem cell graft. All receptors come from a human donor who donated a stem cell graft to a child with acute lymphoblastic leukemia.

The chain links TRBV7-9 to TRBJ1-3; TRBD1 matches 8 bases. The CDR3 extends over 16 amino acids. Unmatched junction bases numbered 5, after V lost 0 bases and J lost 4 bases. Germline V gene lookup returns CDR1 SEHNR and CDR2 FQNEAQ (reference sequence). The CDR3 sequence: CASSLAGTGAGNTIYF. The CDR3 bases are TGTGCCAGCAGCTTAGCCGGGACAGGCGCAGGAAACACCATATATTTT.

This rearrangement joins TRBV7-7 to TRBJ2-3; 9 nucleotides agree with TRBD1. Looked up from germline, CDR1 is SSHAT and CDR2 is FNYEAQ (reference sequence). J was trimmed by 4 bases and V by 1 base; bases with no gene match: 3. The length of the CDR3 is 15 residues. The CDR3 loop is CASSLGTGASDTQYF. For the CDR3, the DNA is TGTGCCAGCAGCTTAGGGACAGGGGCATCAGATACGCAGTATTTT. The full variable domain, in which reference TRBV7-7 and TRBJ2-3 provide the parts outside the CDR3, is GAGVSQSPRYKVTKRGQDVTLRCDPISSHATLYWYQQALGQGPEFLTYFNYEAQPDKSGLPSDRFSAERPEGSISTLTIQRTEQRDSAMYRCASSLGTGASDTQYFGPGTRLTVL.

This clonotype was observed at least ten times. The rearrangement uses TRBV29-1 and TRBJ2-3; TRBD1 agrees at 11 bases. Losses at the gene ends were 6 bases for V and 9 bases for J; bases not matched to a gene: 2. Per germline, CDR1 SQVTM and CDR2 ANQGSEA. The CDR3 has 11 amino acids. The CDR3 DNA sequence: TGCAGCGTGGGGACAGGGGGAACGCAGTATTTT. Protein sequence: CSVGTGGTQYF.

This chain connects TRBV5-5 to TRBJ2-3; 14 bases match TRBD2. The CDR3 covers 18 residues. With 6 bases clipped from V and 0 bases from J, the junction kept 9 bases outside the gene matches. The V gene's germline CDR1 is SGHKS and CDR2 YYEKEE (reference sequence). In DNA form, the CDR3 reads TGTGCCAGCATGCCGGGACTAGCGGGGGATACTAGCACAGATACGCAGTATTTT. As protein: CASMPGLAGDTSTDTQYF.

The chain is built from TRBV12-3 or TRBV12-4 and TRBJ1-2; D is uncertain. The germline V and J ends were trimmed by 5 bases and 4 bases, with 11 bases remaining between them. This CDR3 spans 13 amino acids. The CDR3 sequence: CASSQAEAYGYTF. DNA of the CDR3: TGTGCCAGCAGTCAGGCAGAAGCCTATGGCTACACCTTC.

The chain couples TRBV30 to TRBJ2-7, with TRBD2 identical over 11 bases. Germline V gene sequence: CDR1 GTSNPN, CDR2 SVGIG (reference sequence). The CDR3 loop spans 13 amino acids. Germline trimming cut 6 bases from V and 3 bases from J; bases unmatched to any gene: 4. The CDR3 spells CACAGTSGYEQYF. In DNA, the CDR3 is TGTGCCTGCGCCGGGACTAGCGGCTACGAGCAGTACTTC.

This clonotype has more than one count but fewer than ten. V gene TRBV4-1 combines with J gene TRBJ1-1; D is possibly TRBD1 (5 bases). In germline, CDR1 is MGHRA, CDR2 YSYEKL. Trimming took off 4 bases at V and 1 base at J, with 16 bases between the two ends. The CDR3 is 16 residues long. CDR3 nucleotide sequence: TGCGCCAGCAGCCCTATCGATAGGGGCCGGAACACTGAAGCTTTCTTT. Amino acid sequence: CASSPIDRGRNTEAFF.

In its sample, this clonotype was seen many times. The chain uses TRBV9 and TRBJ1-5; no definite D call. V was cut by 4 bases and J by 1 base, with 12 bases left in between. The CDR3 is 15 amino acids. Per the germline V gene, CDR1 is SGDLS and CDR2 is YYNGEE. CDR3 coding DNA: TGTGCCAGCAGCCCAGGAATCATAAGCAATCAGCCCCAGCATTTT. Residues: CASSPGIISNQPQHF.

This clonotype was seen at least ten times. The chain has TRBV7-2 and TRBJ1-3; D is possibly TRBD1 (5 bases). The CDR3 is 16 amino acids. Per the germline V gene, CDR1 is SGHTA and CDR2 is FQGNSA. V lost 5 bases, J lost 1 base, and 15 bases lay in between. CDR3 coding DNA: TGTGCCAGCAGCCTAATGGCGACAGTGTCTGGAAACACCATATATTTT. The encoded protein is CASSLMATVSGNTIYF.

This clonotype was counted between two and nine times. The chain uses TRBV29-1 and TRBJ2-2; 8 nucleotides align to TRBD1. Germline V gives CDR1 SQVTM, CDR2 ANQGSEA. V lost 0 bases and J lost 4; bases outside the gene matches: 7. The CDR3 loop spans 16 amino acids. The CDR3: CSVEDRGRFPTGELFF. For the CDR3, the DNA is TGCAGCGTTGAAGACAGGGGGCGATTTCCCACCGGGGAGCTGTTTTTT.

Turning to this clonotype: Being one base from a much bigger clone, this may be a read error. The V and J genes are TRBV6-1 and TRBJ1-1; D unresolved. CDR1 is MNHNS and CDR2 is SASEGT in the germline V gene. V was trimmed by 6 bases and J by 7 bases, leaving 12 bases between them. This CDR3 contains 12 residues. The CDR3 loop reads CASSPLGFEAFF. The CDR3 nucleotides read TGTGCCAGCAGCCCTCTAGGATTTGAAGCTTTCTTT.

This clonotype has only a few counts. The chain combines TRBV20-1 with TRBJ1-5; 7 bases are shared with TRBD1. Germline CDR1 and CDR2: DFQATT and SNEGSKA (reference sequence). Trimming took 0 bases from V and 7 from J; bases not matched to a gene: 9. This CDR3 spans 15 amino acids. CDR3 DNA: TGCAGTGCTAGAGATTATCCCCAGGGGGGGCAGCCCCAGCATTTT. The encoded protein is CSARDYPQGGQPQHF.

This clonotype was counted many times. The chain is built from TRBV20-1 and TRBJ2-1; TRBD2 aligns across 9 bases. Germline V CDR1 and CDR2: DFQATT, SNEGSKA (reference sequence). The CDR3 is 19 amino acids. Trimming removed 0 bases from V and 0 bases from J; junction bases left unmatched: 12. CDR3 in amino acids: CSARDITSGRANSYNEQFF. In nucleotides, the CDR3 is TGCAGTGCTAGAGATATAACTAGCGGGCGAGCCAACTCCTACAATGAGCAGTTCTTC.

This clonotype has at least ten counts. This chain links TRBV20-1 with TRBJ2-3; 11 positions agree with TRBD2. The CDR3 runs to 17 residues. In germline, CDR1 is DFQATT, CDR2 SNEGSKA (reference sequence). The junction had 14 bases not matched to a gene; V was cut back by 4 bases and J by 5 bases. The CDR3 here is CSAMSGLAGGRGDTQYF. The DNA of the CDR3 is TGCAGTGCTATGTCAGGCCTAGCGGGGGGCCGCGGAGATACGCAGTATTTT.

This sequence joins TRBV20-1 and TRBJ2-1; 7 nucleotides line up with TRBD2. This CDR3 comprises 13 residues. The germline gives CDR1 DFQATT, CDR2 SNEGSKA (reference sequence). The J segment lost 9 bases and the V segment lost 5 bases, leaving 10 bases of the junction unmatched. For the CDR3, the DNA is TGCAGTGCTGTTGGGGGAGGGAAGGGTGAGCAGTTCTTC. Its translation: CSAVGGGKGEQFF.

This CDR3 is CAISDQQHAEQFF. The CDR3 DNA reads TGTGCCATCAGTGACCAACAGCACGCCGAGCAGTTCTTC. The V call is TRBV10-3, the J call TRBJ2-1; D is ambiguous. CDR1 is ENHRY, CDR2 SYGVKD, per germline. Trimming took off 3 bases at V and 10 bases at J, with 13 bases between the two ends. This CDR3 contains 13 residues.

The rearrangement joins TRBV4-1 to TRBJ2-1; 14 bases fit TRBD2. This CDR3 region has 20 residues. Germline CDR1 and CDR2: MGHRA and YSYEKL. The trim removed 2 bases at V and 0 bases at J, leaving 9 bases unmatched. Here the CDR3 DNA reads TGCGCCAGCAGCCAACCACCGGGACTAGCGGGGGACAGCTCCTACAATGAGCAGTTCTTC. It is translated as CASSQPPGLAGDSSYNEQFF.

Worth noting for this clonotype: At one end, the junction sequence differs from germline, possibly due to a read error. This chain links TRBV2 with TRBJ2-1; D possibly matches TRBD1 or TRBD2 (5 bases each). The length of the CDR3 is 10 residues. The germline CDR1 and CDR2 sequences are SNHLY and FYNNEI. The CDR3 DNA is TGTGCCAGCACAGTGGGGACGCGAGTCTTC. Amino acid sequence: CASTVGTRVF.